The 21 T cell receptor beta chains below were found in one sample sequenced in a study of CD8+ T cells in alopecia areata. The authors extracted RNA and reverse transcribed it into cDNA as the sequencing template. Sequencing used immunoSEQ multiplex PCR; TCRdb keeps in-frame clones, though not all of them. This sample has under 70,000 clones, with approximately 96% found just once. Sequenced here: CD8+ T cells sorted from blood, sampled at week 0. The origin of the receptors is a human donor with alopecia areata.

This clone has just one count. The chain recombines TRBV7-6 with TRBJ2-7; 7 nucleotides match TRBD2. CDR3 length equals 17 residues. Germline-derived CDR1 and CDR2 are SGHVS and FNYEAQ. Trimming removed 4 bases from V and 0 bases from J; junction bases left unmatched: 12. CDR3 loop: CASSYLSGAASSYEQYF. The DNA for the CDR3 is TGTGCCAGCAGCTACTTGAGCGGGGCCGCTAGCTCCTACGAGCAGTACTTC.

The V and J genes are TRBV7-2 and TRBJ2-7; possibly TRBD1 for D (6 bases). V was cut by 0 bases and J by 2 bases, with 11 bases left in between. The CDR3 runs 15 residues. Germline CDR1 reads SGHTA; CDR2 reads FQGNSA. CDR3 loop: CASSLAMTGPYEQYF. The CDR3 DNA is TGTGCCAGCAGCTTAGCGATGACAGGACCCTACGAGCAGTACTTC.

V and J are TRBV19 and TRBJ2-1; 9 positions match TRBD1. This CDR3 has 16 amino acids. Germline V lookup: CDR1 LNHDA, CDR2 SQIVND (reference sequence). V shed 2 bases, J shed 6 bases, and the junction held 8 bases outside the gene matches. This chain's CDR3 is CASSIPGTGRFNEQFF. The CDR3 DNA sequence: TGTGCCAGTAGTATACCCGGGACAGGGAGGTTCAATGAGCAGTTCTTC.

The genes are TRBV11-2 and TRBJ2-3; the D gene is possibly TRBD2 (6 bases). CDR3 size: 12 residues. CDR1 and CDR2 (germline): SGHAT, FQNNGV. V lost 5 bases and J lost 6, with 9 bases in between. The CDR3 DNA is TGTGCCAGCAGCAAGGCGGGGGATACGCAGTATTTT. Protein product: CASSKAGDTQYF.

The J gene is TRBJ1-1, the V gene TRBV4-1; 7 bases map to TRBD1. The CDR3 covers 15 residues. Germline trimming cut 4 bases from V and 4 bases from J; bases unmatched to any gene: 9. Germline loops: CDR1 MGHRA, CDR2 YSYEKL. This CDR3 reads CASSLSTGSFTEAFF. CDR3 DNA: TGCGCCAGCAGCCTCTCGACAGGGTCTTTCACTGAAGCTTTCTTT.

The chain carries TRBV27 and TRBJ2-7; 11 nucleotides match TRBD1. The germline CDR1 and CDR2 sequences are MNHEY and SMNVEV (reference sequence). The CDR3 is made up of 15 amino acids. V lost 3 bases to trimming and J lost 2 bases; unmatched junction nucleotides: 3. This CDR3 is CASSFSGQGAYEQYF. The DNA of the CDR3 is TGTGCCAGCAGTTTTTCGGGACAGGGGGCCTACGAGCAGTACTTC.

This CDR3 reads CASSLNGASNQPQHF. For the CDR3, the DNA is TGTGCCAGCAGCTTAAACGGGGCGAGCAATCAGCCCCAGCATTTT. The genes are TRBV7-9 and TRBJ1-5; the D gene is possibly TRBD1 (5 bases). There are 15 residues in the CDR3. V lost 2 bases and J 1 base, leaving 9 bases between the germline ends. Germline loops: CDR1 SEHNR, CDR2 FQNEAQ (reference sequence).

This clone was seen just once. The CDR3 DNA reads TGTGCCAGCAGTTTATCGAAGGGGGGAACTAATGAAAAACTGTTTTTT. Residues: CASSLSKGGTNEKLFF. The rearrangement uses TRBV27 and TRBJ1-4; TRBD1 might be the D (6 bases). The germline V gene has CDR1 MNHEY and CDR2 SMNVEV (reference sequence). CDR3 size: 16 residues. With 0 bases removed from V and 1 base from J, the gap between germline ends came to 9 bases.

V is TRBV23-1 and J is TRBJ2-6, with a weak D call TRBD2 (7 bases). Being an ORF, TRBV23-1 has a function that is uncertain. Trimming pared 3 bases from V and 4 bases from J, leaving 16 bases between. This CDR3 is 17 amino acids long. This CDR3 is CASSHSRGLRGANVLTF. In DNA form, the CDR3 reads TGCGCCAGCAGTCACTCGCGGGGGCTCAGGGGGGCCAACGTCCTGACTTTC.

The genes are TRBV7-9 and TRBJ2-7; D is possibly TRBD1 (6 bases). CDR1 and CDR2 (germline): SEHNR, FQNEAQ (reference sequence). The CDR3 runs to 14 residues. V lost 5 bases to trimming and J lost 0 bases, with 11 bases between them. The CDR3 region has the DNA TGTGCCAGCAGCGGCAGGGGAAACTCCTACGAGCAGTACTTC. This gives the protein CASSGRGNSYEQYF.

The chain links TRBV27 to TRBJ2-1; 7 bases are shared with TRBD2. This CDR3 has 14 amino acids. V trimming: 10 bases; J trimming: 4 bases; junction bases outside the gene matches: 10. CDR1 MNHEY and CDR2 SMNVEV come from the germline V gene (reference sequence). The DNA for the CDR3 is TGTGCCACCGGGGCAGCGGGGATATACAATGAGCAGTTCTTC. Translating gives CATGAAGIYNEQFF.

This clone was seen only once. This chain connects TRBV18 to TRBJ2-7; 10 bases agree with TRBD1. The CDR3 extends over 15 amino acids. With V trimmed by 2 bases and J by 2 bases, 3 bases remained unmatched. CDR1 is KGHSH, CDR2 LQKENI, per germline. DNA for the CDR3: TGTGCCAGCTCACCATGGGGACAGGGGCCCTACGAGCAGTACTTC. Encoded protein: CASSPWGQGPYEQYF. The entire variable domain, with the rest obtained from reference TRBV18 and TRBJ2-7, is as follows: NAGVMQNPRHLVRRRGQEARLRCSPMKGHSHVYWYRQLPEEGLKFMVYLQKENIIDESGMPKERFSAEFPKEGPSILRIQQVVRGDSAAYFCASSPWGQGPYEQYFGPGTRLTVT.

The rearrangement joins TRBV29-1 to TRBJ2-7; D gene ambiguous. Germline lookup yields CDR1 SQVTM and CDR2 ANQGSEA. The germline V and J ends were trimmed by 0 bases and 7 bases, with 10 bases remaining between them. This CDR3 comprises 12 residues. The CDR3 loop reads CSVEERPTEQYF. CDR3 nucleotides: TGCAGCGTTGAAGAAAGGCCAACGGAGCAGTACTTC.

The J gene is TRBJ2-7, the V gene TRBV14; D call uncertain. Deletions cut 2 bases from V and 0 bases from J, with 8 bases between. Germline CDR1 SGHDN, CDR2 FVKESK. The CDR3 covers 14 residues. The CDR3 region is CASSQYPSSYEQYF. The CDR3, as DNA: TGTGCCAGCAGCCAATACCCCAGCTCCTACGAGCAGTACTTC.

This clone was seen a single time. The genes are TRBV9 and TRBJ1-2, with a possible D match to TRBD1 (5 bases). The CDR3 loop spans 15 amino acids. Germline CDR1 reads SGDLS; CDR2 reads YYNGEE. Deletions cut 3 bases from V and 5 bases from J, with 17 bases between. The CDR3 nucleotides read TGTGCCAGCAGCGAACGGAAGGGGACGGGATATGGCTACACCTTC. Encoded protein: CASSERKGTGYGYTF.

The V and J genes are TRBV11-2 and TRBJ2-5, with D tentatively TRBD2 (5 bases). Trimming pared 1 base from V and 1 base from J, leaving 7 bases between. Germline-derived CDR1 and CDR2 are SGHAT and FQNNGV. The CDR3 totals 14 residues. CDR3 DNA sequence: TGTGCCAGCAGCTTAGTTCTAGCCCAAGAGACCCAGTACTTC. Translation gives CASSLVLAQETQYF.

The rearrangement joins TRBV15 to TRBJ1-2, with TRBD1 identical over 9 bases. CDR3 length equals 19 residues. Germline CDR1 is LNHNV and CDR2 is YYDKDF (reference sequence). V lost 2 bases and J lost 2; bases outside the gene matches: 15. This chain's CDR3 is CATSRTPGTGNTLNYGYTF. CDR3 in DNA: TGTGCCACCAGCAGAACCCCCGGGACAGGGAATACGCTGAACTATGGCTACACCTTC.

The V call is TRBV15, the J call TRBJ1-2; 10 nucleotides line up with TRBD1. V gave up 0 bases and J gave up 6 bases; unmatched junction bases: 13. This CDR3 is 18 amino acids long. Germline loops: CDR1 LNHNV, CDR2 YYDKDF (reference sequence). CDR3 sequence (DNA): TGTGCCACCAGCAGAGATCTAGTTGGGACAGGGGAAAGGGATGGCTACACCTTC. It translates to CATSRDLVGTGERDGYTF.

The CDR3 sequence is CASSFFSYEQYF. DNA of the CDR3: TGTGCCAGCAGCTTTTTCTCCTACGAGCAGTACTTC. The chain couples TRBV7-9 to TRBJ2-7; D uncertain. The CDR3 is made up of 12 amino acids. Germline V gives CDR1 SEHNR, CDR2 FQNEAQ (reference sequence). V dropped 3 bases and J dropped 0 bases, with 3 bases sitting between them.

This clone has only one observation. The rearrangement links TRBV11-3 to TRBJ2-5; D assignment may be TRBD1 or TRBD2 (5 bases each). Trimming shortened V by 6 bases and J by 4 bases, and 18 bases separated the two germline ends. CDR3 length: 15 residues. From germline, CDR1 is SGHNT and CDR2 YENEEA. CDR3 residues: CASSLPTGTLETQYF. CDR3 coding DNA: TGTGCCAGCAGTTTACCAACCGGGACCCTAGAGACCCAGTACTTC.

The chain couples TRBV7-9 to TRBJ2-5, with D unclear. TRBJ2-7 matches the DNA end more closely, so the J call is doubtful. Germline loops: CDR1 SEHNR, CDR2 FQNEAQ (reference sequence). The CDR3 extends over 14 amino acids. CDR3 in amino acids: CASSLTQPRPEQYF. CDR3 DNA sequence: TGTGCCAGCAGCTTAACTCAACCCCGTCCCGAGCAGTACTTC.